Listed below are T cell receptor beta chains from one sample, sequenced in a study of blood T cell repertoires in COVID-19. Clones were read by immunoSEQ multiplex PCR, and TCRdb kept only the in-frame ones, dropping some. The sample consists of approximately 500,000 clones, approximately 88% of them appearing once. Sequenced material: PBMCs or T cells enriched from blood (not recorded which). The receptors shown here come from a woman aged 40 to 50 who had recovered from COVID-19. Both conserved end residues are part of each CDR3. The order of the fields is clone size, CDR3 length, V gene, J gene, D gene, CDR3 DNA, CDR3 protein. A D gene is named only where the DNA matches it firmly. Rows may omit the clone size; those that give it use once, few, many or a size class.

-	17	TRBV5-1	TRBJ2-5	-	TGCGCCAGCAACTGGGGCAGGGTAGGGACTTTACAAGAGACCCAGTACTTC	CASNWGRVGTLQETQYF
-	17	TRBV27	TRBJ2-3	TRBD2	TGTGCCAGCAGTTTCGCGACTAGCGGGAGGGCCCGGGATACGCAGTATTTT	CASSFATSGRARDTQYF
-	15	TRBV23-1	TRBJ1-2	TRBD1	TGCGCCAGCAGAAAAGTGACAGGGGGCATTCATGGCTACACCTTC	CASRKVTGGIHGYTF
-	13	TRBV2	TRBJ1-6	TRBD1	TGTGCCAGCAATGGACAGGGAAATTCACCCCTCCACTTT	CASNGQGNSPLHF
-	18	TRBV29-1	TRBJ2-3	TRBD1	TGCAGCGTGGACAGGGGGAACTTCATCTTTTATAGCACAGATACGCAGTATTTT	CSVDRGNFIFYSTDTQYF
-	14	TRBV2	TRBJ2-1	-	TGTGCCAGCAGTTCCCGGACTACTACTACGGAGCAGTTCTTC	CASSSRTTTTEQFF
-	9	TRBV10-3	TRBJ2-5	-	TGTGCCCCGCAAGAGACCCAGTACTTC	CAPQETQYF
-	14	TRBV7-9	TRBJ2-7	TRBD1	TGTGCCAGCAGCATCGGGACGCAGGGGGACGAGCAGTACTTC	CASSIGTQGDEQYF
-	17	TRBV4-1	TRBJ1-5	TRBD1	TGCGCCAGCAGCCATGGGGGACAGGGAGTTCCTCATAACCCCCAGCATTTT	CASSHGGQGVPHNPQHF
-	12	TRBV7-2	TRBJ2-1	-	TGTGCCAGCAGCCGCCGGTACAATGAGCAGTTCTTC	CASSRRYNEQFF
-	18	TRBV3-1/TRBV3-2	TRBJ2-4	TRBD2	TGTGCCAGCAGCCATCCACTAGCGGGAGGGCCGGAGCAAAACATTCAGTACTTC	CASSHPLAGGPEQNIQYF
-	16	TRBV4-3	TRBJ2-3	-	TGCGCCAGCAGCCAAGATAGGACAGCCCGCACAGATACGCAGTATTTT	CASSQDRTARTDTQYF
once	12	TRBV3-1/TRBV3-2	TRBJ1-1	-	TGTGCCAGCAGCCAAGTGGAGCAGGAAGCTTTCTTT	CASSQVEQEAFF
-	16	TRBV7-9	TRBJ2-1	-	TGTGCCAGCAGCTTAGGAGGTAGCGGAACCTACAATGAGCAGTTCTTC	CASSLGGSGTYNEQFF
-	15	TRBV30	TRBJ1-2	TRBD1	TGTGCCTGGAGTGTCCCCGCCGGGACAGTCTATGGCTACACCTTC	CAWSVPAGTVYGYTF
-	16	TRBV5-1	TRBJ2-1	TRBD1	TGCGCCAGCAGCTTGCGCCCGGGACAGGTGGATAATGAGCAGTTCTTC	CASSLRPGQVDNEQFF
-	13	TRBV27	TRBJ1-6	-	TGTGCCAGCAGTTGGCAACCGAATTCACCCCTCCACTTT	CASSWQPNSPLHF
-	15	TRBV11-2	TRBJ1-1	-	TGTGCCAGCAGCTTAGATATGGGAGTGAACACTGAAGCTTTCTTT	CASSLDMGVNTEAFF
-	18	TRBV11-3	TRBJ2-7	TRBD1	TGTGCCAGCAGCTTATACCCCGCCGCCGGGACAGGGTCCTACGAGCAGTACTTC	CASSLYPAAGTGSYEQYF
-	13	TRBV5-1	TRBJ2-3	-	TGCGCCAGCAGCTTGACTAGCTCAGATACGCAGTATTTT	CASSLTSSDTQYF
-	16	TRBV29-1	TRBJ2-4	TRBD1	TGCAGCGTCCTGGACAGGGAAGGGTCGGCCAAAAACATTCAGTACTTC	CSVLDREGSAKNIQYF
-	14	TRBV5-4	TRBJ1-1	TRBD1	TGTGCCAGCAGCTTGGGACAGGGGTTAGCGGAAGCTTTCTTT	CASSLGQGLAEAFF